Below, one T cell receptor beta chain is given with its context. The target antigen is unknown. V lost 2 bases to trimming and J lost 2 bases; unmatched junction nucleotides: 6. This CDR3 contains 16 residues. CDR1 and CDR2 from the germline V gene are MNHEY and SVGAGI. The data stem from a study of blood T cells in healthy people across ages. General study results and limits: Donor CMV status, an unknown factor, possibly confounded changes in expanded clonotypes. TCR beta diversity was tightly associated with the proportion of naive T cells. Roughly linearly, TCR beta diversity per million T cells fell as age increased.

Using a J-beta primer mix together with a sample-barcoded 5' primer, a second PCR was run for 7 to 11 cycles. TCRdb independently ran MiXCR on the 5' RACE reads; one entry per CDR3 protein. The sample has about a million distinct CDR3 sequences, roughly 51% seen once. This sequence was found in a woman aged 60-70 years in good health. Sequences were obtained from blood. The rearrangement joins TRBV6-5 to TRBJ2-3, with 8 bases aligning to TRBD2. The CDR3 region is CASSYAGGGPTDTQYF. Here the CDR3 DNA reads TGTGCCAGCAGTTACGCCGGGGGGGGCCCCACAGATACGCAGTATTTT.